The source of this TCR beta chain is a study of cytomegalovirus exposure and HLA in healthy donors. Primers included in the PCR were 60 Vbeta and 13 Jbeta primers. Sequencing was performed with immunoSEQ multiplex PCR; in TCRdb, only in-frame clones are kept and a portion is missing. The sample consists of 150,000 to 190,000 clones, roughly 80% of them appearing once. The sequenced material came from PBMCs. This TCR came from a woman between 50 and 59 years old in good health and CMV-seropositive.

The CDR3 sequence is CASSLAAGGIHRELFF. CDR3 coding DNA: TGTGCCAGCAGCTTAGCCGCGGGGGGGATACACCGGGAGCTGTTTTTT. The chain has TRBV11-2 and TRBJ2-2; TRBD2 matches at 9 bases. CDR3 length: 16 amino acids. Germline CDR1 and CDR2: SGHAT and FQNNGV. V was clipped by 1 base and J by 9 bases; unmatched bases: 9.